These 2 T cell receptor beta chains originate from one sample sequenced in a study of blood T cell repertoires in COVID-19. The assay was immunoSEQ multiplex PCR, and TCRdb's table has in-frame clones only and misses some. The data contain 80,000 or so clones, approximately 81% of them singletons. Material for sequencing was peripheral blood. These TCRs come from a woman of 80 years or more with acute or convalescent COVID-19.

This chain uses TRBV5-1 with TRBJ2-3, with 7 bases aligning to TRBD1. This CDR3 has 16 amino acids. With 0 bases clipped from V and 3 bases from J, the junction kept 7 bases outside the gene matches. Germline-derived CDR1 and CDR2 are SGHRS and YFSETQ. DNA for the CDR3: TGCGCCAGCAGCTTGGGAGTGACAGGGAGTACAGATACGCAGTATTTT. It specifies CASSLGVTGSTDTQYF.

The J gene is TRBJ1-6, the V gene TRBV21-1; the DNA was not compared with TRBD1, the D call given in the table. TRBV21-1 is a pseudogene segment. The CDR3 extends over 21 amino acids. DNA for the CDR3: TGTGCCAGCAGCAAACGAGCATCTAGGGACAGGGGGCTCTTGAGAAATTCACCCCTCCACTTT. As protein: CASSKRASRDRGLLRNSPLHF.